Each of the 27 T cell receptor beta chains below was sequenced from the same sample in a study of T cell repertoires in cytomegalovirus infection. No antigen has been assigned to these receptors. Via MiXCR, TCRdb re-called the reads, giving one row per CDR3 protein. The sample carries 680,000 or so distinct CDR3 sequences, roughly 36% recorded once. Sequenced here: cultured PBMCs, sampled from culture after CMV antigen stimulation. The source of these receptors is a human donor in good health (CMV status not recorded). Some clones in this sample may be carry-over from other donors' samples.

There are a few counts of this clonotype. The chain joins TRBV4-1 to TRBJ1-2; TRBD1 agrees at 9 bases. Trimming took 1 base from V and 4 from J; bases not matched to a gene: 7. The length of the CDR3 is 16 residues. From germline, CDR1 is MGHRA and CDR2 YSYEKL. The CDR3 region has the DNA TGCGCCAGCAGCCAAGGTAACAGGGGGCCGAGCTATGGCTACACCTTC. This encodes CASSQGNRGPSYGYTF.

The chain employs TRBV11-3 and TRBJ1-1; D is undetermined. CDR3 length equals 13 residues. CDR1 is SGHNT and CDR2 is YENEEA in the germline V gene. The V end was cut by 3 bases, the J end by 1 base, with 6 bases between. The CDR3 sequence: CASSFLPNTEAFF. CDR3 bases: TGTGCCAGCAGCTTCCTCCCGAACACTGAAGCTTTCTTT. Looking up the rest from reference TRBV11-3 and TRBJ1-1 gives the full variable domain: EAGVVQSPRYKIIEKKQPVAFWCNPISGHNTLYWYLQNLGQGPELLIRYENEEAVDDSQLPKDRFSAERLKGVDSTLKIQPAELGDSAVYLCASSFLPNTEAFFGQGTRLTVV.

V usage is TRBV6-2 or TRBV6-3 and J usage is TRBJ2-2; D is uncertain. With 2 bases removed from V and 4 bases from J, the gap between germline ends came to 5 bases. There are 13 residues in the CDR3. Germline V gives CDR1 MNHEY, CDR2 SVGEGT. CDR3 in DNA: TGTGCCAGCAGTTACATACGCACCGGGGAGCTGTTTTTT. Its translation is CASSYIRTGELFF.

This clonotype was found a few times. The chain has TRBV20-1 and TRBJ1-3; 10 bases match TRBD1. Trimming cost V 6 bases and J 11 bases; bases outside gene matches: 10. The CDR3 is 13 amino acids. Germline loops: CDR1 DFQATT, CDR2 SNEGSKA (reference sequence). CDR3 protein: CSAKTGGPVAIYF. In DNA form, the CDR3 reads TGCAGTGCCAAGACAGGGGGCCCTGTTGCCATATATTTT.

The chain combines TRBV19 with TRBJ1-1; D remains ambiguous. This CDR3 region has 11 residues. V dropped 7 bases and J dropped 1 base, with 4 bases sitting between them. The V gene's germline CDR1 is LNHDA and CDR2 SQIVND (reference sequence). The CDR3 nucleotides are TGTGCCAGTATTGCGAACACTGAAGCTTTCTTT. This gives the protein CASIANTEAFF.

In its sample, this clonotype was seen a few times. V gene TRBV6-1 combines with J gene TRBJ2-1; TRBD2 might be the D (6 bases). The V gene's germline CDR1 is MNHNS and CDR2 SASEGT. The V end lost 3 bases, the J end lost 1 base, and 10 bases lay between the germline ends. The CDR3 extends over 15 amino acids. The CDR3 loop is CASSDLLASYNEQFF. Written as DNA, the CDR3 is TGTGCCAGCAGTGACTTACTAGCATCCTACAATGAGCAGTTCTTC.

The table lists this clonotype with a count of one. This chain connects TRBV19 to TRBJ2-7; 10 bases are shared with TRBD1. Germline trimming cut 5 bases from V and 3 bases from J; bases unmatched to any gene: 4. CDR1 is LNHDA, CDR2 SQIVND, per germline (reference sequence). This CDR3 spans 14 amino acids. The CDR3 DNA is TGTGCCAGTAGTTGGACAGGGGGGATCTACGAGCAGTACTTC. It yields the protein CASSWTGGIYEQYF.

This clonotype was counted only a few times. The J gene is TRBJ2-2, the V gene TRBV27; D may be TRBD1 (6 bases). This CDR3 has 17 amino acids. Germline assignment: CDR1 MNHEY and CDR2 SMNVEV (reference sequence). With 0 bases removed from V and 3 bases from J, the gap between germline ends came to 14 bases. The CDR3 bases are TGTGCCAGCAGTTTATCGTTCCAGGGGTGGGACACCGGGGAGCTGTTTTTT. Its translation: CASSLSFQGWDTGELFF.

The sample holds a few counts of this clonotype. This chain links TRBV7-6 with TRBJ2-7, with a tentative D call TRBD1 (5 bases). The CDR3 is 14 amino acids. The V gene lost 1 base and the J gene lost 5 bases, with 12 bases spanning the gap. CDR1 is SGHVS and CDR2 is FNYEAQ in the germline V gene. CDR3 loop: CASSLGQLGDEQYF. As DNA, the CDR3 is TGTGCCAGCAGCTTAGGCCAGCTAGGGGACGAGCAGTACTTC.

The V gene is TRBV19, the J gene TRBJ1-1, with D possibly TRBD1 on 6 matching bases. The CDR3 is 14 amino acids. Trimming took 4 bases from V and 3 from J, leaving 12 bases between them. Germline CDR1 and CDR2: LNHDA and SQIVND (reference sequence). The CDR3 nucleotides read TGTGCCAGTAGTACAACAGGGAGATACACTGAAGCTTTCTTT. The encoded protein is CASSTTGRYTEAFF.

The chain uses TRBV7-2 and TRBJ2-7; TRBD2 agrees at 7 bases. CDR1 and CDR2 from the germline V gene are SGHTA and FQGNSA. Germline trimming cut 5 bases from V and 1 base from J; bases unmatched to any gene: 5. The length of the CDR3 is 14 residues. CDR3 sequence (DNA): TGTGCCAGCAGCCCCCGGGACTATTCCTACGAGCAGTACTTC. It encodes CASSPRDYSYEQYF.

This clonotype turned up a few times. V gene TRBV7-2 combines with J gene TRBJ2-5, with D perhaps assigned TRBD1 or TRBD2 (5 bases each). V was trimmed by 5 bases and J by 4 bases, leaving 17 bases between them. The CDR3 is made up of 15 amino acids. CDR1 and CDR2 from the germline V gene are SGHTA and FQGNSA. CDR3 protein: CASSDPGTATETQYF. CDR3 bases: TGTGCCAGCAGCGACCCAGGGACCGCAACAGAGACCCAGTACTTC.

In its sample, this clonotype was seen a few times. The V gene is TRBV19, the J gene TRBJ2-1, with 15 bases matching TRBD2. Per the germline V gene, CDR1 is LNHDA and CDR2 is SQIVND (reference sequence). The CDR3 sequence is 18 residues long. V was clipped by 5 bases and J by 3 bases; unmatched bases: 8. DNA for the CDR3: TGTGCCAGTAGTGCCCGGACTAGCGGGGGGGCCCTCTACAATGAGCAGTTCTTC. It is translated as CASSARTSGGALYNEQFF.

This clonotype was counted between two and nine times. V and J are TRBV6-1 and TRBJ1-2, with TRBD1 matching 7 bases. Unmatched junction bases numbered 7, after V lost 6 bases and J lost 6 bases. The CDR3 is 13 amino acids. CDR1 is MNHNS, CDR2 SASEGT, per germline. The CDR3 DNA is TGTGCCAGCAGCCTCACAGGGGTCGATGGCTACACCTTC. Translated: CASSLTGVDGYTF.

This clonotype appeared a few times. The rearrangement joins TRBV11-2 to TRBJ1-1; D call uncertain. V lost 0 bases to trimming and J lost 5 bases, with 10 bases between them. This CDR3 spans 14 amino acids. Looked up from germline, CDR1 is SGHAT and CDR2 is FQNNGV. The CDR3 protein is CASSLDPQVTEAFF. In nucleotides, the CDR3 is TGTGCCAGCAGCTTAGATCCCCAAGTAACTGAAGCTTTCTTT.

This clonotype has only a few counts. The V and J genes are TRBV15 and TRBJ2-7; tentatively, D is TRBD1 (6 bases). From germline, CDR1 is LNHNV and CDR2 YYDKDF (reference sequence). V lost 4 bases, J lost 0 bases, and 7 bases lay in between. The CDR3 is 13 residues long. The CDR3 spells CATSKGGSYEQYF. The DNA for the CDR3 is TGTGCCACCAGCAAAGGGGGCTCCTACGAGCAGTACTTC.

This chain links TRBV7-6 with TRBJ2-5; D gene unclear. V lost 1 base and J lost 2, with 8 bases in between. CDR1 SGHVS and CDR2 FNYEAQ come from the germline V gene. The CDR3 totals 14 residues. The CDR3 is CASSLVAIQETQYF. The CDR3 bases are TGTGCCAGCAGCTTAGTTGCAATTCAAGAGACCCAGTACTTC.

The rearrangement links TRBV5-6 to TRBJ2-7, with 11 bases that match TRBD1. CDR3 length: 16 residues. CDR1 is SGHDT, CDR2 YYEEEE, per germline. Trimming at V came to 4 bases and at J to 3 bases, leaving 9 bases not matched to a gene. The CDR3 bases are TGTGCCAGCAGCGACGGACAGGGGGCGAACGTCTACGAGCAGTACTTC. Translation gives CASSDGQGANVYEQYF. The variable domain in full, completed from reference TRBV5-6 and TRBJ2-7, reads DAGVTQSPTHLIKTRGQQVTLRCSPKSGHDTVSWYQQALGQGPQFIFQYYEEEERQRGNFPDRFSGHQFPNYSSELNVNALLLGDSALYLCASSDGQGANVYEQYFGPGTRLTVT.

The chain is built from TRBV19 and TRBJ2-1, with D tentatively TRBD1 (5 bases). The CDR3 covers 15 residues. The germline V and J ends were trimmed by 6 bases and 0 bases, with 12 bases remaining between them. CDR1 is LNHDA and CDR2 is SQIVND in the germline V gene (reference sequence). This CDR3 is CASRQARSSYNEQFF. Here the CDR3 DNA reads TGTGCCAGTAGACAGGCCCGCAGCTCCTACAATGAGCAGTTCTTC. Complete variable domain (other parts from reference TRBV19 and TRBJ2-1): DGGITQSPKYLFRKEGQNVTLSCEQNLNHDAMYWYRQDPGQGLRLIYYSQIVNDFQKGDIAEGYSVSREKKESFPLTVTSAQKNPTAFYLCASRQARSSYNEQFFGPGTRLTVL.

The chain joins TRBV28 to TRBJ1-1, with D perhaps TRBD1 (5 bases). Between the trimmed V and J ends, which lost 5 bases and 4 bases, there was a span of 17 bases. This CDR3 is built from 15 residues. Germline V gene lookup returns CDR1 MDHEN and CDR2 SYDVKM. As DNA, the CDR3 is TGTGCCAGCAGTCCCTGGTCAGGGACCTTCACTGAAGCTTTCTTT. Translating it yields CASSPWSGTFTEAFF.

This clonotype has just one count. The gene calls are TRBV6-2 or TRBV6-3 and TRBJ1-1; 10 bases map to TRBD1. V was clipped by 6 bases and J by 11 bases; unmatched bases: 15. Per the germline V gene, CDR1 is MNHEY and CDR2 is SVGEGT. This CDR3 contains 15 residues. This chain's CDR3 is CASSLSGTGAGVAFF. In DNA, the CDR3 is TGTGCCAGCAGCCTTTCTGGGACAGGGGCGGGGGTCGCTTTCTTT.

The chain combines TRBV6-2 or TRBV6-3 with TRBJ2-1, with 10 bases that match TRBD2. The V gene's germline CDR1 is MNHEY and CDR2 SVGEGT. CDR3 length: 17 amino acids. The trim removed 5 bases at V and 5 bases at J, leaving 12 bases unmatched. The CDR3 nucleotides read TGTGCCAGCAGTCGACGCCTAGCGGGGGCCTGGGACAATGAGCAGTTCTTC. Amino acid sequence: CASSRRLAGAWDNEQFF.

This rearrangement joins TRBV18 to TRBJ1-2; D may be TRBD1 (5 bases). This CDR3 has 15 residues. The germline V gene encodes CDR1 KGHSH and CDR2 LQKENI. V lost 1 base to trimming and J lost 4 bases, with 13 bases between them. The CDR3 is CASSPLSTDPYGYTF. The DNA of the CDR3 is TGTGCCAGCTCACCACTTTCGACAGACCCCTATGGCTACACCTTC.

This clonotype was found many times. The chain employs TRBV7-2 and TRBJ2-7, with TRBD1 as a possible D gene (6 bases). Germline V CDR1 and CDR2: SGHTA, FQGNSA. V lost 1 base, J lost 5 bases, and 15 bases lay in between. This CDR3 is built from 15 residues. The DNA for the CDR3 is TGTGCCAGCAGCTTAGACACAGGGACGAGGAACGAGCAGTACTTC. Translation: CASSLDTGTRNEQYF. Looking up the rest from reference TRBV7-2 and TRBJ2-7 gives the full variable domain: GAGVSQSPSNKVTEKGKDVELRCDPISGHTALYWYRQSLGQGLEFLIYFQGNSAPDKSGLPSDRFSAERTGGSVSTLTIQRTQQEDSAVYLCASSLDTGTRNEQYFGPGTRLTVT.

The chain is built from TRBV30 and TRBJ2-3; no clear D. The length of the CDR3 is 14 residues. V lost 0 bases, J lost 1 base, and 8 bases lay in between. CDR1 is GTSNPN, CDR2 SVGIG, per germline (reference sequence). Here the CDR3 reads CAWSVTAGTDTQYF. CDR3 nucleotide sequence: TGTGCCTGGAGTGTCACAGCAGGCACAGATACGCAGTATTTT.

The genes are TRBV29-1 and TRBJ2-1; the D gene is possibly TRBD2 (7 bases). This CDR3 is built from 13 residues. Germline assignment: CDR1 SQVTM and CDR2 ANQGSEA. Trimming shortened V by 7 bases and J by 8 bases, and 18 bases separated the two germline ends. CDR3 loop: CSGGGHSGDEQFF. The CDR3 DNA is TGCAGCGGGGGGGGACATTCTGGCGATGAGCAGTTCTTC.

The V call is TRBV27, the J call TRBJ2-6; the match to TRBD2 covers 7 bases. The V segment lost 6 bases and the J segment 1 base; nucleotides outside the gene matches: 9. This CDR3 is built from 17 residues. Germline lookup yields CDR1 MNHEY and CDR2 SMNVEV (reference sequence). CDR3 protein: CASSSSGGSSGANVLTF. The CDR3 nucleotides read TGTGCCAGCAGCTCGTCGGGGGGTTCTTCTGGGGCCAACGTCCTGACTTTC.